A single sample is the source of the 2 T cell receptor beta chains below, sequenced in a study of cytomegalovirus exposure and HLA in healthy donors. The repertoire was sequenced with immunoSEQ multiplex PCR; TCRdb's copy has only in-frame clones and lacks some. Altogether 150,000 or so clones are present, 89% being singletons, with the ten largest covering around 1.2%. Sequenced sample: PBMCs. All receptors derive from a young woman in good health and CMV-seronegative.

This chain uses TRBV7-9 with TRBJ2-7, with 10 bases aligning to TRBD1. The trim removed 3 bases at V and 7 bases at J, leaving 18 bases unmatched. CDR3 size: 18 residues. Germline V gives CDR1 SEHNR, CDR2 FQNEAQ (reference sequence). The CDR3 sequence is CASSFDIDPGTGASEQYF. The CDR3 DNA is TGTGCCAGCAGCTTCGACATCGATCCCGGGACAGGGGCGTCTGAGCAGTACTTC.

The V call is TRBV19, the J call TRBJ2-1; the D is unclear. This CDR3 comprises 11 residues. The V and J ends lost 9 bases and 8 bases respectively, with 11 bases between them. Germline CDR1 reads LNHDA; CDR2 reads SQIVND (reference sequence). CDR3 protein: CASPPVDEQFF. The CDR3 region has the DNA TGTGCCAGCCCCCCGGTCGATGAGCAGTTCTTC. Supplemented by reference TRBV19 and TRBJ2-1, the full variable domain reads DGGITQSPKYLFRKEGQNVTLSCEQNLNHDAMYWYRQDPGQGLRLIYYSQIVNDFQKGDIAEGYSVSREKKESFPLTVTSAQKNPTAFYLCASPPVDEQFFGPGTRLTVL.